The 19 T cell receptor beta chains listed next were all sequenced from one sample in a study of T cell clonotyping in hematopoietic cell transplantation. The assay was immunoSEQ multiplex PCR, and TCRdb's table has in-frame clones only and misses some. The sample holds about 10,000 clones, around four fifths seen once. The starting material was PBMCs, obtained 30 days after allogeneic stem cell transplant. The source of these receptors is a female patient aged 40-50 years who had an allogeneic stem cell transplant from a related donor, so T cells may come from the graft donor. Some clones in this sample may be carry-over from other donors' samples.

This clone occurred a few times. This chain joins TRBV5-8 and TRBJ1-2; possible D gene TRBD1, 6 bases. This CDR3 is 15 amino acids long. The V end was cut by 3 bases, the J end by 5 bases, with 17 bases between. Germline CDR1 SGHTS, CDR2 YDEGEE. Here the CDR3 reads CASSWLGTTGYGYTF. CDR3 nucleotide sequence: TGTGCCAGCAGCTGGCTAGGGACGACAGGTTATGGCTACACCTTC.

The rearrangement links TRBV7-2 to TRBJ2-5; D gene uncertain. CDR1 is SGHTA, CDR2 FQGNSA, per germline. V gave up 1 base and J gave up 1 base, with 10 bases separating them. This CDR3 contains 15 residues. For the CDR3, the DNA is TGTGCCAGCAGCTTAGGCTTAGAGGCCCAAGAGACCCAGTACTTC. This gives the protein CASSLGLEAQETQYF.

The chain carries TRBV2 and TRBJ2-1; TRBD1 aligns across 9 bases. V lost 5 bases and J lost 7; bases outside the gene matches: 9. CDR3 length equals 15 residues. From germline, CDR1 is SNHLY and CDR2 FYNNEI. CDR3 amino acids: CASSLGQGASNEQFF. The CDR3 nucleotides are TGTGCCAGCAGTTTGGGACAGGGAGCTTCTAATGAGCAGTTCTTC.

The chain links TRBV30 to TRBJ2-2, with a weak D call TRBD1 (7 bases). Germline V gene sequence: CDR1 GTSNPN, CDR2 SVGIG (reference sequence). V was cut by 3 bases and J by 6 bases, with 17 bases left in between. CDR3 length: 15 amino acids. The DNA of the CDR3 is TGTGCCTGGAGGCTTGACAGGGTAGCGGCCGGGGAGCTGTTTTTT. This encodes CAWRLDRVAAGELFF.

This clone was seen a handful of times. The rearrangement uses TRBV11-3 and TRBJ2-3, with 9 bases fitting TRBD1. The CDR3 extends over 13 amino acids. Germline assignment: CDR1 SGHNT and CDR2 YENEEA. V lost 1 base, J lost 14 bases, and 7 bases stayed unmatched. CDR3 in amino acids: CASSLVRTGELYF. As DNA, the CDR3 is TGTGCCAGCAGCTTAGTACGGACAGGGGAACTGTATTTT.

In this sample, this clone is medium-sized. The chain links TRBV29-1 to TRBJ1-1, with D tentatively TRBD1 (6 bases). V was cut by 4 bases and J by 0 bases, with 9 bases left in between. Germline V gene lookup returns CDR1 SQVTM and CDR2 ANQGSEA. The length of the CDR3 is 13 residues. Here the CDR3 reads CSVGTVMNTEAFF. The CDR3 bases are TGCAGCGTTGGGACAGTCATGAACACTGAAGCTTTCTTT.

The V call is TRBV15, the J call TRBJ2-7, with D perhaps matching TRBD2 (5 bases). In germline, CDR1 is LNHNV, CDR2 YYDKDF (reference sequence). This CDR3 is 12 amino acids long. Trimming shortened V by 2 bases and J by 5 bases, and 7 bases separated the two germline ends. CDR3 in amino acids: CATSRPGNEQYF. For the CDR3, the DNA is TGTGCCACCAGCAGACCCGGGAACGAGCAGTACTTC.

The DNA of the CDR3 is TGTGCCAGCAGCCCTCTAGCGGGAAAACCCGAGCAGTACTTC. It specifies CASSPLAGKPEQYF. This chain links TRBV27 with TRBJ2-7, with 9 nucleotides matching TRBD2. V was clipped by 6 bases and J by 6 bases; unmatched bases: 9. In germline, CDR1 is MNHEY, CDR2 SMNVEV (reference sequence). CDR3 size: 14 residues.

This clone was counted only a few times. The V and J genes are TRBV2 and TRBJ2-6; D call uncertain. V lost 11 bases, J lost 1 base, and 15 bases lay in between. CDR3 length equals 15 residues. The V gene's germline CDR1 is SNHLY and CDR2 FYNNEI. The CDR3 loop reads CACRDVVSGANVLTF. Written as DNA, the CDR3 is TGTGCCTGTCGAGACGTTGTATCTGGGGCCAACGTCCTGACTTTC.

The V gene is TRBV4-2, the J gene TRBJ1-1; 7 positions match TRBD1. With 2 bases clipped from V and 0 bases from J, the junction kept 12 bases outside the gene matches. This CDR3 comprises 18 residues. Per germline, CDR1 LGHNA and CDR2 YNFKEQ. The CDR3 region has the DNA TGTGCCAGCAGCCAAAGTACCCTCACAGGGGCAATGAACACTGAAGCTTTCTTT. Translating it yields CASSQSTLTGAMNTEAFF.

There are a few counts of this clone. The chain joins TRBV5-4 to TRBJ2-2; 16 bases align to TRBD2. This CDR3 is built from 18 residues. Trimming removed 4 bases from V and 6 bases from J; junction bases left unmatched: 9. CDR1 is SGHNT, CDR2 YYREEE, per germline (reference sequence). The CDR3 DNA follows: TGTGCCAGCAGCCGTGGGACTAGCGGGAGGGGAGCGGCCGGGGAGCTGTTTTTT. Its protein is CASSRGTSGRGAAGELFF.

This clone is a singleton in its sample. The chain has TRBV7-9 and TRBJ2-5; TRBD2 is a possible D gene (6 bases). Trimming pared 5 bases from V and 1 base from J, leaving 14 bases between. Germline assignment: CDR1 SEHNR and CDR2 FQNEAQ (reference sequence). The CDR3 runs 15 residues. The DNA of the CDR3 is TGTGCCAGCAGCCGCCCCGTAGCGGCCCAAGAGACCCAGTACTTC. Protein sequence: CASSRPVAAQETQYF.

V is TRBV5-1 and J is TRBJ1-4; D perhaps matches TRBD1 (5 bases). Germline V lookup: CDR1 SGHRS, CDR2 YFSETQ. CDR3 length equals 14 residues. Trimming stripped 0 bases from V and 7 bases from J, with 10 bases between. CDR3 region: CASSLGQGLEKLFF. The CDR3, as DNA: TGCGCCAGCAGCTTGGGGCAGGGCCTTGAAAAACTGTTTTTT.

Only one count was recorded for this clone. The rearrangement joins TRBV15 to TRBJ2-7; D possibly corresponds to TRBD1 (5 bases). This CDR3 has 14 residues. Looked up from germline, CDR1 is LNHNV and CDR2 is YYDKDF (reference sequence). V was pared by 1 base and J by 3 bases, with 10 bases between. CDR3 sequence reads: CATSRAGSNYEQYF. CDR3 coding DNA: TGTGCCACCAGCAGAGCAGGGTCGAACTACGAGCAGTACTTC.

This sequence joins TRBV19 and TRBJ2-7; no firm D call. The CDR3 is 12 amino acids. The V end lost 5 bases, the J end lost 4 bases, and 9 bases lay between the germline ends. CDR1 LNHDA and CDR2 SQIVND come from the germline V gene (reference sequence). The CDR3 DNA reads TGTGCCAGTAGTTCCAATAGTTACGAGCAGTACTTC. It yields the protein CASSSNSYEQYF. Full variable domain (remainder filled in from reference TRBV19 and TRBJ2-7): DGGITQSPKYLFRKEGQNVTLSCEQNLNHDAMYWYRQDPGQGLRLIYYSQIVNDFQKGDIAEGYSVSREKKESFPLTVTSAQKNPTAFYLCASSSNSYEQYFGPGTRLTVT.

Points on this clone: This same CDR3 is encoded by further DNA sequences in the sample. The chain has TRBV4-3 and TRBJ1-1; D unclear. Germline CDR1 is LGHNA and CDR2 is YSLEER. The ends were cut back, 1 base at V and 4 bases at J, with 10 bases in the middle. The length of the CDR3 is 14 residues. The CDR3 DNA is TGCGCCAGCAGCCAAGGACTGGGTGGCACTGAAGCTTTCTTT. Amino acids: CASSQGLGGTEAFF.

V and J are TRBV19 and TRBJ2-7; TRBD2 matches at 14 bases. Germline V gives CDR1 LNHDA, CDR2 SQIVND (reference sequence). V lost 7 bases to trimming and J lost 4 bases; unmatched junction nucleotides: 3. The CDR3 consists of 14 residues. The CDR3, as DNA: TGTGCCAGTAAAGGGACTAGCGGGAGATACGAGCAGTACTTC. Protein sequence: CASKGTSGRYEQYF.

The chain is built from TRBV30 and TRBJ1-1; unclear D gene. CDR1 is GTSNPN, CDR2 SVGIG, per germline (reference sequence). This CDR3 comprises 13 residues. V was trimmed by 4 bases and J by 2 bases, leaving 11 bases between them. For the CDR3, the DNA is TGTGCCTGGAACCGAGACCTAAACACTGAAGCTTTCTTT. Translating it yields CAWNRDLNTEAFF.

The CDR3 nucleotides are TGCAGCGTTGAAAAGGACAGGGCCTATGGCTACACCTTC. It translates to CSVEKDRAYGYTF. V is TRBV29-1 and J is TRBJ1-2, with TRBD1 identical over 8 bases. This CDR3 comprises 13 residues. In germline, CDR1 is SQVTM, CDR2 ANQGSEA. Unmatched junction bases numbered 3, after V lost 2 bases and J lost 4 bases.